What follows is one T cell receptor beta chain and its context. The source of the sample is a study of PD-1 blockade in classical Hodgkin lymphoma. Time point here: newly diagnosed, previously untreated cHL patient sample. Applied to thawed PBMCs, magnetic negative selection was the method used to isolate CD8+ T cells. Sequencing was performed with immunoSEQ multiplex PCR; in TCRdb, only in-frame clones are kept and a portion is missing. The sample records 9,000 to 10,000 clones, about 91% being singletons. CDR3 length: 13 amino acids. V was clipped by 4 bases and J by 1 base, with 8 bases between them. Germline CDR1 LGHNA, CDR2 YSLEER.

The J gene is TRBJ2-7, the V gene TRBV4-3; no clear D gene. The TCR sequence derives from a human donor with classical Hodgkin lymphoma. Material: CD8+ T cells from blood. The CDR3 reads CASSPTGSYEQYF. CDR3 DNA sequence: TGCGCCAGCAGCCCTACCGGGTCCTACGAGCAGTACTTC.